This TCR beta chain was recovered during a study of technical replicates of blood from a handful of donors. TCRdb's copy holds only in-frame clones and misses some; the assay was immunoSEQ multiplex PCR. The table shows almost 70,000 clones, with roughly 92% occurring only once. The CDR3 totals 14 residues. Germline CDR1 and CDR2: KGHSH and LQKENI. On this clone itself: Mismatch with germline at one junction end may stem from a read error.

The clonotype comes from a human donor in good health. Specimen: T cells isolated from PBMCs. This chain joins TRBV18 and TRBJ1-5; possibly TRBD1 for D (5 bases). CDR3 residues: CASSPPGGDQPQHF. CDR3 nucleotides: TGTGCCAGCTCGCCACCGGGAGGGGACCAGCCCCAGCATTTT.